The source of this T cell receptor (beta chain) is a study of CD8+CD57+ T cells in acquired aplastic anemia. At the level of the study: The average for DNA from sorted CD4+ and CD8+ cells was about 3.3 ug. Study results and limitations: Patients did not significantly differ from controls in CD8+ Simpson's diversity. Roughly 28 was the count of CD8+ CDR3 sequences that patients shared with controls.

About this clonotype itself: Its cognate antigen is unknown.

TCR beta VDJ and CDR3 profiles were obtained from a genomic DNA template. MiXCR was run by TCRdb on the reads, yielding one entry per CDR3 protein. The data contain some 68,000 distinct CDR3 sequences, roughly half of them singletons. Trimming shortened V by 5 bases and J by 5 bases, and 13 bases separated the two germline ends. The CDR3 covers 12 residues. The V gene's germline CDR1 is SQVTM and CDR2 ANQGSEA. The clonotype comes from a human donor in good health, serving as a control. The rearrangement uses TRBV29-1 and TRBJ2-7; unclear D gene. The sequencing input was sorted CD4+, CD8+, or CD8+CD57+ T cells (not recorded which) from PBMCs. The chain's CDR3 is CSVLPGGNEQYF. DNA for the CDR3: TGCAGCGTTCTACCGGGCGGTAACGAGCAGTACTTC.